Presented here are 29 T cell receptor beta chains from one specimen sequenced in a study of CD8+CD57+ T cells in acquired aplastic anemia. Patients picked for sequencing had shown CD8+CD57+ cell expansion detected by flow cytometry. Genomic DNA acted as the template from which TCR beta VDJ combination and CDR3 sequence profiling were carried out. TCRdb reprocessed the reads with MiXCR, giving one entry per CDR3 protein. Here the sample spans around 200,000 distinct CDR3 sequences, less than 50% being singletons. The sample taken for sequencing was sorted CD4+, CD8+, or CD8+CD57+ T cells (not recorded which) from PBMCs. These receptors originate from a human donor with aplastic anemia.

This clonotype has only one observation. This rearrangement joins TRBV24-1 to TRBJ1-1; 8 nucleotides agree with TRBD1. Trimming took 9 bases from V and 4 from J; bases not matched to a gene: 3. Germline CDR1 KGHDR, CDR2 SFDVKD. The CDR3 extends over 12 amino acids. CDR3 in amino acids: CATVGQGTEAFF. The CDR3 nucleotides read TGTGCCACCGTAGGACAGGGCACTGAAGCTTTCTTT.

This chain joins TRBV10-1 and TRBJ2-5; maybe TRBD2 (8 bases). Germline V CDR1 and CDR2: WNHNN, SYGVQD (reference sequence). V dropped 3 bases and J dropped 5 bases, with 19 bases sitting between them. This CDR3 comprises 16 residues. CDR3 coding DNA: TGCGCCAGCAGTGAAGTAGCGGGGACAGAAGGGGAGACCCAGTACTTC. This sequence encodes CASSEVAGTEGETQYF.

The rearrangement uses TRBV20-1 and TRBJ2-7; 16 bases line up with TRBD2. Germline V CDR1 and CDR2: DFQATT, SNEGSKA (reference sequence). The junction had 4 bases not matched to a gene; V was cut back by 4 bases and J by 4 bases. This CDR3 has 15 residues. CDR3 in amino acids: CSAMGLAGGNYEQYF. CDR3 DNA: TGCAGTGCTATGGGACTAGCGGGGGGGAATTACGAGCAGTACTTC.

The rearrangement links TRBV5-1 to TRBJ2-3; 8 bases are a match to TRBD2. There are 16 residues in the CDR3. Germline values: CDR1 SGHRS, CDR2 YFSETQ. J lost 6 bases, V lost 3 bases, and 12 bases had no gene match. The CDR3 bases are TGCGCCAGCAGCTCGAGGTGGTCGGGGGGGACGGATACGCAGTATTTT. It translates to CASSSRWSGGTDTQYF.

The V call is TRBV10-3, the J call TRBJ2-7; D is uncertain. CDR3 length: 14 amino acids. The V and J ends lost 2 bases and 3 bases respectively, with 11 bases between them. Germline V CDR1 and CDR2: ENHRY, SYGVKD. The CDR3 DNA follows: TGTGCCATCAGTGAGGGGGTCCCCCACTACGAGCAGTACTTC. Its protein is CAISEGVPHYEQYF.

The chain employs TRBV4-1 and TRBJ2-1; D tentatively reads TRBD1 or TRBD2 (5 bases each). The CDR3 sequence is 16 residues long. The V gene lost 0 bases and the J gene lost 3 bases, with 12 bases spanning the gap. CDR1 and CDR2 (germline): MGHRA, YSYEKL. The CDR3 DNA follows: TGCGCCAGCAGCCAAGAGGAGAGGGGAAGCTACAATGAGCAGTTCTTC. This codes for CASSQEERGSYNEQFF.

This clonotype was observed a handful of times. The chain couples TRBV28 to TRBJ1-2, with 8 bases fitting TRBD1. Germline assignment: CDR1 MDHEN and CDR2 SYDVKM. The V segment lost 6 bases and the J segment 8 bases; nucleotides outside the gene matches: 11. The CDR3 has 14 amino acids. CDR3 sequence: CASSRQGIPKGYTF. CDR3 sequence (DNA): TGTGCCAGCAGCCGACAGGGGATTCCAAAAGGCTACACCTTC.

V gene TRBV25-1 combines with J gene TRBJ2-3, with D unclear. The CDR3 runs 13 residues. Trimming removed 5 bases at V and 0 bases at J, with 6 bases between. Germline V lookup: CDR1 MGHDK, CDR2 SYGVNS. DNA of the CDR3: TGTGCCAGCAGTATCTCTAGCACAGATACGCAGTATTTT. As protein: CASSISSTDTQYF.

The chain employs TRBV7-2 and TRBJ1-1, with 8 bases fitting TRBD1. Germline CDR1 is SGHTA and CDR2 is FQGNSA. V dropped 6 bases and J dropped 8; count of bases not matched to a gene: 11. The CDR3 runs to 14 residues. CDR3 in DNA: TGTGCCAGCAGACCACTCGGACAGGGTGCCGAAGCTTTCTTT. Its protein product is CASRPLGQGAEAFF. The whole variable domain, filled in from reference TRBV7-2 and TRBJ1-1, reads GAGVSQSPSNKVTEKGKDVELRCDPISGHTALYWYRQSLGQGLEFLIYFQGNSAPDKSGLPSDRFSAERTGGSVSTLTIQRTQQEDSAVYLCASRPLGQGAEAFFGQGTRLTVV.

This chain links TRBV20-1 with TRBJ2-3; 10 nucleotides agree with TRBD1. Germline CDR1 is DFQATT and CDR2 is SNEGSKA (reference sequence). The CDR3 totals 13 residues. Unmatched junction bases numbered 4, after V lost 7 bases and J lost 3 bases. The CDR3 protein is CSVRTGGTDTQYF. CDR3 in DNA: TGCAGTGTCCGGACAGGGGGAACAGATACGCAGTATTTT.

The sample holds a few counts of this clonotype. The chain employs TRBV12-3 or TRBV12-4 and TRBJ1-2, with a weak D call TRBD1 (6 bases). Trimming left V 5 bases short and J 6 bases short, with 13 bases between. There are 13 residues in the CDR3. The CDR3 DNA sequence: TGTGCCAGCAGTGACGGGACAAGGAATGGCTACACCTTC. Protein: CASSDGTRNGYTF.

Concerning this clonotype itself: A much bigger clone sits one base away, suggesting this may be a read error. The chain is built from TRBV10-3 and TRBJ2-7; D gene uncertain. Germline V lookup: CDR1 ENHRY, CDR2 SYGVKD. Between the trimmed V and J ends, which lost 3 bases and 5 bases, there was a span of 14 bases. This CDR3 is 14 amino acids long. CDR3 nucleotide sequence: TGTGCCATCAGTGAAGTCACGGGTTTGAACGAGCAGTACTTC. Translated, it gives CAISEVTGLNEQYF.

The gene calls are TRBV29-1 and TRBJ2-1; 8 bases fit TRBD2. Trimming at V came to 2 bases and at J to 5 bases, leaving 5 bases not matched to a gene. The CDR3 contains 14 residues. Germline loops: CDR1 SQVTM, CDR2 ANQGSEA. The CDR3: CSVEPRGVHNEQFF. The DNA of the CDR3 is TGCAGCGTTGAACCGCGGGGGGTACACAATGAGCAGTTCTTC.

This clonotype was found many times. The chain links TRBV5-1 to TRBJ2-7; either TRBD1 or TRBD2 may fit D (7 bases each). V was shortened by 0 bases and J by 3 bases, with 19 bases between the two germline ends. Germline V CDR1 and CDR2: SGHRS, YFSETQ. CDR3 size: 17 residues. The CDR3 DNA sequence: TGCGCCAGCAGCTTGGAGGGAGGGGGCGCAGGGAGCTACGAGCAGTACTTC. Its protein is CASSLEGGGAGSYEQYF.

This clonotype was counted only a few times. This chain connects TRBV19 to TRBJ1-3; possible D gene TRBD1, 5 bases. Germline V gene data show CDR1 as LNHDA and CDR2 as SQIVND (reference sequence). The V and J ends lost 4 bases and 2 bases respectively, with 6 bases between them. The CDR3 runs 13 residues. The CDR3 spells CASSTGPGNTIYF. The CDR3 DNA reads as TGTGCCAGTAGTACAGGGCCTGGAAACACCATATATTTT.

This clonotype was seen ten or more times. For the CDR3, the DNA is TGTGCCAGCAGCGTGGAGAGAGACAGAGATTCACCCCTCCACTTT. Translation: CASSVERDRDSPLHF. The chain joins TRBV9 to TRBJ1-6; D possibly corresponds to TRBD1 (5 bases). The CDR3 is 15 amino acids. V was clipped by 2 bases and J by 8 bases, with 14 bases between them. Germline V CDR1 and CDR2: SGDLS, YYNGEE.

The sample holds a few counts of this clonotype. The V call is TRBV25-1, the J call TRBJ2-7, with D maybe TRBD2 (5 bases). Germline CDR1 and CDR2: MGHDK and SYGVNS. The V gene lost 5 bases and the J gene lost 5 bases, with 16 bases spanning the gap. The CDR3 is 14 residues long. The DNA of the CDR3 is TGTGCCAGCAGTCGAGGGTCAGTACTGGACGAGCAGTACTTC. Translating gives CASSRGSVLDEQYF.

This clonotype was recorded a few times. Possible read error: a much larger clone is one base away. J is TRBJ2-7 and V is TRBV10-3; TRBD1 aligns across 7 bases. V shed 6 bases, J shed 4 bases, and the junction held 6 bases outside the gene matches. CDR3 length equals 13 residues. CDR1 and CDR2 (germline): ENHRY, SYGVKD. For the CDR3, the DNA is TGTGCCATCAGAAACCGGGACAGATACGAGCAGTACTTC. This codes for CAIRNRDRYEQYF.

The chain uses TRBV19 and TRBJ2-7; D may match TRBD1 or TRBD2 (5 bases each). In germline, CDR1 is LNHDA, CDR2 SQIVND (reference sequence). The CDR3 contains 13 residues. V was pared by 3 bases and J by 2 bases, with 8 bases between. The CDR3, as DNA: TGTGCCAGTAGTATCCAGGGACCCTACGAGCAGTACTTC. This sequence encodes CASSIQGPYEQYF.

As concerns this clonotype: Lacking the conserved final phenylalanine or tryptophan, this CDR3 likely reflects a read error. The limits of the CDR3 on the DNA are not certain, so only TCRdb's listed CDR3 is given. The chain employs TRBV2 and TRBJ2-1; the table's D call TRBD2 went unverified against the DNA. The CDR3 adds up to 11 amino acids, both ends counted. Germline lookup yields CDR1 SNHLY and CDR2 FYNNEI. The CDR3 is CACRKGLAEGY.

This clonotype was found many times. The V call is TRBV10-3, the J call TRBJ1-1; 7 nucleotides agree with TRBD1. Trimming took 3 bases from V and 0 from J; bases not matched to a gene: 7. The germline CDR1 and CDR2 sequences are ENHRY and SYGVKD. This CDR3 is 16 amino acids long. CDR3 in amino acids: CAISDRGDSLNTEAFF. CDR3 coding DNA: TGTGCCATCAGTGATAGAGGGGACAGTTTGAACACTGAAGCTTTCTTT.

In its sample, this clonotype was seen many times. The V gene is TRBV7-8, the J gene TRBJ2-1; D unresolved. The CDR3 sequence is 12 residues long. Germline V gene data show CDR1 as SGHVS and CDR2 as FQNEAQ. V lost 0 bases to trimming and J lost 10 bases, with 7 bases between them. The CDR3 nucleotides are TGTGCCAGCAGCTTAGCCCCGGGCGAGCAGTTCTTC. It encodes CASSLAPGEQFF.

The chain recombines TRBV20-1 with TRBJ1-1; 7 nucleotides align to TRBD1. Germline lookup yields CDR1 DFQATT and CDR2 SNEGSKA (reference sequence). After removal of 6 bases from V and 0 bases from J, the junction contained 7 bases not matched to a gene. This CDR3 is built from 14 residues. In nucleotides, the CDR3 is TGCAGTGCCACACAGGGGACTTTGAACACTGAAGCTTTCTTT. Amino acid sequence: CSATQGTLNTEAFF.

This chain connects TRBV20-1 to TRBJ2-5, with 12 nucleotides matching TRBD2. The germline gives CDR1 DFQATT, CDR2 SNEGSKA (reference sequence). V lost 1 base and J lost 1; bases outside the gene matches: 19. The CDR3 runs to 21 residues. In nucleotides, the CDR3 is TGCAGTGCTAGAGGTAGCTCGGCTAGCGGGGGGGACCTCTACCCCCAAGAGACCCAGTACTTC. This sequence encodes CSARGSSASGGDLYPQETQYF.

V and J are TRBV20-1 and TRBJ1-6; D gene ambiguous. Germline-derived CDR1 and CDR2 are DFQATT and SNEGSKA (reference sequence). With 0 bases removed from V and 13 bases from J, the gap between germline ends came to 19 bases. The CDR3 length is 15 residues. This CDR3 reads CSARDDEGGLGPLHF. CDR3 DNA sequence: TGCAGTGCTAGAGATGATGAGGGCGGGTTGGGGCCCCTCCACTTT.

The genes are TRBV29-1 and TRBJ2-3; 7 bases fit TRBD1. The germline V gene encodes CDR1 SQVTM and CDR2 ANQGSEA. The CDR3 consists of 16 residues. Trimming at V came to 0 bases and at J to 0 bases, leaving 6 bases not matched to a gene. CDR3 in DNA: TGCAGCGTTGAAGATCTTGTGACAGGGAGCACAGATACGCAGTATTTT. This gives the protein CSVEDLVTGSTDTQYF.

This clonotype came up many times. V gene TRBV12-3 or TRBV12-4 combines with J gene TRBJ1-2; D is uncertain. Trimming removed 3 bases from V and 5 bases from J, with 7 bases in between. The CDR3 extends over 12 amino acids. CDR3 sequence reads: CASSLFIYGYTF. CDR3 bases: TGTGCCAGCAGTTTGTTTATATATGGCTACACCTTC.

Only one count was recorded for this clonotype. The gene calls are TRBV20-1 and TRBJ2-5; TRBD1 agrees at 8 bases. From germline, CDR1 is DFQATT and CDR2 SNEGSKA (reference sequence). The CDR3 sequence is 14 residues long. The V and J ends lost 4 bases and 5 bases, in that order; junction bases with no gene match: 9. The CDR3 nucleotides read TGCAGTGCTACCGTGGACAGGGTCCAGGAGACCCAGTACTTC. Its translation: CSATVDRVQETQYF.

For the CDR3, the DNA is TGTGCCAGCAGTGACCCACGAGGTAGGGACACTGAAGCTTTCTTT. It encodes CASSDPRGRDTEAFF. The chain joins TRBV2 to TRBJ1-1, with unresolved D. Germline V gene data show CDR1 as SNHLY and CDR2 as FYNNEI. This CDR3 has 15 residues. V was clipped by 3 bases and J by 3 bases, with 14 bases between them.